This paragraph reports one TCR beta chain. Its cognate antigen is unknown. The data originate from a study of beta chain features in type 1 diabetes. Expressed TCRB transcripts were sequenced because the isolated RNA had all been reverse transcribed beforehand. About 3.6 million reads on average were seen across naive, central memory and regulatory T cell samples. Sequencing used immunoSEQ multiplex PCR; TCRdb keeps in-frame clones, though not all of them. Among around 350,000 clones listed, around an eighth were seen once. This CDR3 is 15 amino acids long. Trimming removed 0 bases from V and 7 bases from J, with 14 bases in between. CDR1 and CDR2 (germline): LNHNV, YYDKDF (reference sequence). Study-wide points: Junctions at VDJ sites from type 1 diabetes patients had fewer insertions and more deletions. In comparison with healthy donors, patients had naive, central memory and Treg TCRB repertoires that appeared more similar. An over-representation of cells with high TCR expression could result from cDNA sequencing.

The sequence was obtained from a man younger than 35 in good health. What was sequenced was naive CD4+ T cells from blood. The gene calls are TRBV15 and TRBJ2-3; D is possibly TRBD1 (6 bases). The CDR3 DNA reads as TGTGCCACCAGCAGAGAGAGGGGGATGATAAATACGCAGTATTTT. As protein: CATSRERGMINTQYF.